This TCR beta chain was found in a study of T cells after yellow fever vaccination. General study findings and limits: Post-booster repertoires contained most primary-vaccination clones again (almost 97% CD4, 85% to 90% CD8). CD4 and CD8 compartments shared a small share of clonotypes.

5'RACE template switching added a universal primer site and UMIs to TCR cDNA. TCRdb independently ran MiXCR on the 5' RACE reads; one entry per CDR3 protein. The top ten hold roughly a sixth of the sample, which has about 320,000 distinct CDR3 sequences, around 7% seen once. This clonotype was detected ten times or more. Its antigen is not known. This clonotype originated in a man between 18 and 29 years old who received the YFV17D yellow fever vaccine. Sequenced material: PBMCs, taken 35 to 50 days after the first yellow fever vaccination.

CDR3 in amino acids: CASSVDIDTQYF. The CDR3 DNA reads as TGCGCCAGCAGCGTCGACATAGATACGCAGTATTTT. The chain employs TRBV5-1 and TRBJ2-3; D not certain. Per the germline V gene, CDR1 is SGHRS and CDR2 is YFSETQ. The V and J ends lost 4 bases and 5 bases respectively, with 8 bases between them. The CDR3 is 12 residues long.